The rows below give T cell receptor beta chains drawn from one sample of a study of breast tumors, draining lymph nodes, adjacent tissues. Each CDR3 protein gets one entry after TCRdb re-called the multiplex PCR reads with MiXCR. The sample has approximately 230,000 distinct CDR3 sequences, 34% seen once; the top ten hold 3% to 4%. The sequenced sample consisted of axillary lymph node tissue. The receptor set was obtained from a female donor with breast cancer. Some clones in this sample may be carry-over from other donors' samples. Both conserved end residues are part of each CDR3. A D gene is named only where the DNA matches it firmly. Size is omitted from some rows. Given values are once, few, many or a class for expanded clones.

V: TRBV7-8; size: many; J: TRBJ2-5; D: .; DNA: TGTGCCAGCAGCTCCAGGGTGAGCGAGACCCAGTACTTC; CDR3: CASSSRVSETQYF
V: TRBV20-1; size: many; J: TRBJ1-5; D: .; DNA: TGCAGTGCTAGCACGAAGGGAGGTCAGCCCCAGCATTTT; CDR3: CSASTKGGQPQHF
V: TRBV6-1; size: many; J: TRBJ2-6; D: .; DNA: TGTGCCAGCAGTGAAAGGGCTGCTGGGGCCAACGTCCTGACTTTC; CDR3: CASSERAAGANVLTF
V: TRBV6-1; size: few; J: TRBJ2-3; D: .; DNA: TGTGCCAGCAGTGAATGGGCTAGCGATACGCAGTATTTT; CDR3: CASSEWASDTQYF
V: TRBV2; size: many; J: TRBJ2-3; D: TRBD2; DNA: TGTGCCAGCAGCGGGACTAGCGGGAGCTGGGACACAGATACGCAGTATTTT; CDR3: CASSGTSGSWDTDTQYF
V: TRBV11-3; size: .; J: TRBJ1-1; D: TRBD1; DNA: TGTGCCAGCAGCCCAACAGGGGGCTTTGAAGCTTTCTTT; CDR3: CASSPTGGFEAFF
V: TRBV15; size: .; J: TRBJ2-1; D: .; DNA: TGTGCCACCAGCAGAGTTCCGGGACAAGTTGCTTTCATCGACGAGCAGTTCTTC; CDR3: CATSRVPGQVAFIDEQFF
V: TRBV6-4; size: many; J: TRBJ2-3; D: .; DNA: TGTGCCAGCAGTCCCAACCGGCTAGATACGCAGTATTTT; CDR3: CASSPNRLDTQYF
V: TRBV2; size: many; J: TRBJ1-5; D: .; DNA: TGTGCCAGCAAAATAGATCAGCCCCAGCATTTT; CDR3: CASKIDQPQHF
V: TRBV6-1; size: .; J: TRBJ1-2; D: TRBD1; DNA: TGTGCCAGCAGCAGAAGCGGGACAGGGGATGGCTACACCTTC; CDR3: CASSRSGTGDGYTF
V: TRBV7-9; size: many; J: TRBJ2-6; D: .; DNA: TGTGCCAGCAGGTCTTCTAGAACCTCTGGGGCCAACGTCCTGACTTTC; CDR3: CASRSSRTSGANVLTF
V: TRBV2; size: many; J: TRBJ1-2; D: .; DNA: TGTGCCAGCCGGGCAGGGGAAGACTATGGCTACACCTTC; CDR3: CASRAGEDYGYTF
V: TRBV7-2; size: few; J: TRBJ2-1; D: .; DNA: TGTGCCAGCAGCGCGGGGCTAGCGCGGAATGAGCAGTTCTTC; CDR3: CASSAGLARNEQFF
V: TRBV20-1; size: many; J: TRBJ2-1; D: TRBD1; DNA: TGCAGTGCTAGAGATCTTGGGAAGGGACAGTACAATGAGCAGTTCTTC; CDR3: CSARDLGKGQYNEQFF
V: TRBV7-9; size: .; J: TRBJ2-1; D: .; DNA: TGTGCCAGCAGCTTAGCGTTGCAGGGTATATACTCCTACCATGAGCAGTTCTTC; CDR3: CASSLALQGIYSYHEQFF
V: TRBV6-2/TRBV6-3; size: .; J: TRBJ2-3; D: TRBD2; DNA: TGTGCCAATTCGGGGGGTCCGACAGATACGCAGTATTTT; CDR3: CANSGGPTDTQYF
V: TRBV6-6; size: many; J: TRBJ2-1; D: .; DNA: TGTGCCAGCAGTTACCATGATGGGGCCGTGGGCAATGAGCAGTTCTTC; CDR3: CASSYHDGAVGNEQFF
V: TRBV4-1; size: many; J: TRBJ2-7; D: TRBD2; DNA: TGCGCCAGCAGCCAAGAGATAGCGGGAGGGCCCTACCTCTACGAGCAGTACTTC; CDR3: CASSQEIAGGPYLYEQYF
V: TRBV9; size: once; J: TRBJ2-3; D: TRBD2; DNA: TGTGCCAGCAGCTTTAGCGGGGCTAATACAGATACGCAGTATTTT; CDR3: CASSFSGANTDTQYF
V: TRBV7-2; size: many; J: TRBJ2-1; D: TRBD1; DNA: TGTGCCAGCAGCTTTCGCAGGGGGAACAATGAGCAGTTCTTC; CDR3: CASSFRRGNNEQFF
V: TRBV24-1; size: many; J: TRBJ2-1; D: TRBD2; DNA: TGTGCCACCAGTGACCCAAACCCCGGGACTAGCTATGAGCAGTTCTTC; CDR3: CATSDPNPGTSYEQFF
V: TRBV29-1; size: .; J: TRBJ1-2; D: .; DNA: TGCAGCTTGGCGGCCGGTACTAACTATGGCTACACCTTC; CDR3: CSLAAGTNYGYTF
V: TRBV5-1; size: .; J: TRBJ2-3; D: TRBD1; DNA: TGCGCCAGCAGCTACAATACAGGGGTTAGCACAGATACGCAGTATTTT; CDR3: CASSYNTGVSTDTQYF
V: TRBV29-1; size: many; J: TRBJ2-7; D: .; DNA: TGCAGCGTTTCGCAGGGACGCTCCTACGAGCAGTACTTC; CDR3: CSVSQGRSYEQYF
V: TRBV20-1; size: many; J: TRBJ2-1; D: TRBD2; DNA: TGCAGTGCTGGGACTAGCAATAGGGATGAGCAGTTCTTC; CDR3: CSAGTSNRDEQFF
V: TRBV19; size: many; J: TRBJ1-3; D: TRBD1; DNA: TGTGCCAGTAGTAGGACAGGGGGCATGGAAACAACAATCTCTGGAAACACCATATATTTT; CDR3: CASSRTGGMETTISGNTIYF
V: TRBV27; size: .; J: TRBJ2-7; D: .; DNA: TGTGCCAGCAGTACCGACTTATCCTACGAGCAGTACTTC; CDR3: CASSTDLSYEQYF
V: TRBV10-3; size: once; J: TRBJ1-5; D: .; DNA: TGTGCCATCAGTAGCGGGAGGATGGGAACCGGGGAAAGTTTGCAGCCCCAGCATTTT; CDR3: CAISSGRMGTGESLQPQHF
V: TRBV20-1; size: .; J: TRBJ1-4; D: .; DNA: TGCAGTGCTAGACGTTCGCGGGAGAATGAAAAACTGTTTTTT; CDR3: CSARRSRENEKLFF
V: TRBV11-1; size: few; J: TRBJ2-7; D: .; DNA: TGTGCCAGCAGCGTGACTAGTAGGCCGTACGAGCAGTACTTC; CDR3: CASSVTSRPYEQYF
V: TRBV2; size: .; J: TRBJ2-5; D: .; DNA: TGTGCCAGCAGTGCTAGAGATGTGAATCGCCTCGTCGAGACCCAGTACTTC; CDR3: CASSARDVNRLVETQYF
V: TRBV6-5; size: many; J: TRBJ2-3; D: .; DNA: TGTGCCAGCATCGGGTGGGGCACAGATACGCAGTATTTT; CDR3: CASIGWGTDTQYF